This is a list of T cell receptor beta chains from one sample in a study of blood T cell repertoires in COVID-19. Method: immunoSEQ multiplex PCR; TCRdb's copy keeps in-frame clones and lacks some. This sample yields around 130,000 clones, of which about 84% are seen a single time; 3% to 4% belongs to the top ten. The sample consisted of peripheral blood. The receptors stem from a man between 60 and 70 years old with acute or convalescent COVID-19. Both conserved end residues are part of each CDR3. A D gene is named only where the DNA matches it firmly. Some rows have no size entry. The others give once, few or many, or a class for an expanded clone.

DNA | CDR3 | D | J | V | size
TGTGCCAGCAGTTTGGGGACAGGGGCCTCCTCTGGGGCCAACGTCCTGACTTTC | CASSLGTGASSGANVLTF | TRBD1 | TRBJ2-6 | TRBV6-4 | .
TGTGCCAGCAGTTACGGGCACAGGACAGGGGCCTACGAGCAGTACTTC | CASSYGHRTGAYEQYF | TRBD1 | TRBJ2-7 | TRBV6-5 | .
TGTGCCAGCAGCCAAGGACGGGACAGGATGAACACTGAAGCTTTCTTT | CASSQGRDRMNTEAFF | TRBD1 | TRBJ1-1 | TRBV3-1/TRBV3-2 | .
TGTGCCAGCAGTCTGGGGGGTGAGGAACTGTTTTTT | CASSLGGEELFF | . | TRBJ1-4 | TRBV12-3/TRBV12-4 | .
TGTGCCAGCAGCTCCGGGGGGGCGGAGCAGTACTTC | CASSSGGAEQYF | TRBD2 | TRBJ2-7 | TRBV11-2 | .
TGTGCCAGCAGCCCCCTGAGCGGGAGCCCCCCCAATCAGCAGTTCTTC | CASSPLSGSPPNQQFF | TRBD2 | TRBJ2-1 | TRBV7-3 | .
TGTGCCAGCAGTCGGGACAGGGTTAATCAGCCCCAGCATTTT | CASSRDRVNQPQHF | TRBD1 | TRBJ1-5 | TRBV7-8 | .
TGCAGCGTGGAGGGACTAGCGGGAGTTGCCTACAATGAGCAGTTCTTC | CSVEGLAGVAYNEQFF | TRBD2 | TRBJ2-1 | TRBV29-1 | .
TGTGCCAGCAGGTCTACAGGGGAAGAACTAACCTATGGCTACACCTTC | CASRSTGEELTYGYTF | TRBD1 | TRBJ1-2 | TRBV5-4 | .
TGTGCCAGCAGCTTAAGGACTCTGGATGGGGATGAGCAGTTCTTC | CASSLRTLDGDEQFF | . | TRBJ2-1 | TRBV7-9 | .
TGTGCCAGCAGTTTATATGGGGGACTAGCGGCAACTTCCAATGAGCAGTTCTTC | CASSLYGGLAATSNEQFF | TRBD2 | TRBJ2-1 | TRBV28 | .
TGTGCCAGCAGCCAAGTGGGCTTTACCGGGGAGCTGTTTTTT | CASSQVGFTGELFF | . | TRBJ2-2 | TRBV14 | .
TGTGCCAGCAGTGAACAGGGGGTAGGAGACACTGAAGCTTTCTTT | CASSEQGVGDTEAFF | TRBD1 | TRBJ1-1 | TRBV6-4 | once
TGTGCCAGCAGCCAAGAGGTTCACGGAGCCTACGAGCAGTACTTC | CASSQEVHGAYEQYF | . | TRBJ2-7 | TRBV4-2 | few
TGTGCCAGCAGTTACGAGGGAAACGAGCAGTACTTC | CASSYEGNEQYF | . | TRBJ2-7 | TRBV6-5 | .
TGTGCAAGTCGCTTAACCTTTCGGCCCGGCGGGATCCCAATCTACGAGCAGTACTTC | CASRLTFRPGGIPIYEQYF | . | TRBJ2-7 | TRBV12-2 | .
TGTGCCAGCAGAGCGGGGTCGAGCTCCTACAATGAGCAGTTCTTC | CASRAGSSSYNEQFF | TRBD2 | TRBJ2-1 | TRBV9 | .
TGTGCCAGCAGCCGGACTAGCGGGTCCACGGGGGTCACCGGGGAGCTGTTTTTT | CASSRTSGSTGVTGELFF | TRBD2 | TRBJ2-2 | TRBV5-4 | .
TGTGCCAGCAGCGCGGCAGGGGCGCTTTACGAGCAGTACTTC | CASSAAGALYEQYF | . | TRBJ2-7 | TRBV5-6 | .
TGTGCCAGCAGCCGGGGACTAGCAGGTTACAATGAGCAGTTCTTC | CASSRGLAGYNEQFF | TRBD2 | TRBJ2-1 | TRBV3-1/TRBV3-2 | .
TGTGCCAGCAGTCCTGGACAGGGCAATCAGCCCCAGCATTTT | CASSPGQGNQPQHF | TRBD1 | TRBJ1-5 | TRBV3-1/TRBV3-2 | once
TGTGCCAGCACCCTTTTCACTGAAGCTTTCTTT | CASTLFTEAFF | . | TRBJ1-1 | TRBV6-5 | few
TGTGCCAGCAGTGGCGAGGGCTCTGGGGCCAACGTCCTGACTTTC | CASSGEGSGANVLTF | . | TRBJ2-6 | TRBV28 | .
TGTGCCTGGACCCGCGGGTCCTACGAGCAGTACTTC | CAWTRGSYEQYF | . | TRBJ2-7 | TRBV30 | .
TGTGCCAGCAGCACGGGACAGGGGGCGACCGGGGAGCTGTTTTTT | CASSTGQGATGELFF | TRBD1 | TRBJ2-2 | TRBV11-3 | .
TGTGCCAGCAGCCAAGATCGGAGCGACCCAAGCTCTGGGGCCAACGTCCTGACTTTC | CASSQDRSDPSSGANVLTF | . | TRBJ2-6 | TRBV3-1/TRBV3-2 | .
TGTGCCAGCGCCCCCTGGGAGGGCCGAGCAGATACGCAGTATTTT | CASAPWEGRADTQYF | TRBD2 | TRBJ2-3 | TRBV6-6 | .
TGTGCCAGCAGCATAAGCACAGGGGTGGTCTACGAGCAGTACTTC | CASSISTGVVYEQYF | TRBD1 | TRBJ2-7 | TRBV28 | .
TGTGCCAGCAGCTTGGCGATAAGACAGTCCTACTCTGGGGCCAACGTCCTGACTTTC | CASSLAIRQSYSGANVLTF | . | TRBJ2-6 | TRBV5-4 | .
TGTGCCAGCAGCTTGTGGGACATTAGCTCTGGGGCCAACGTCCTGACTTTC | CASSLWDISSGANVLTF | . | TRBJ2-6 | TRBV11-2 | .
TGCACCAGCAGCCGATTCCGGGACAGGGGGCTTGGCTACACCTTC | CTSSRFRDRGLGYTF | . | TRBJ1-2 | TRBV1 | .
TGTGCCAGCAGTCCGGGTGGGTTGCGGGAAAAACTGTTTTTT | CASSPGGLREKLFF | . | TRBJ1-4 | TRBV28 | .
TGCAGTGCTAGTCTCTGGGGGGGATACGAGCAGTACTTC | CSASLWGGYEQYF | TRBD2 | TRBJ2-7 | TRBV20-1 | .
TGTGCCAGCAGAGGACAGGGGGAAGAGACCCAGTACTTC | CASRGQGEETQYF | TRBD1 | TRBJ2-5 | TRBV27 | once
TGTGCCGGTCTTAGCGGGAGGGGAACCTACGAGCAGTACTTC | CAGLSGRGTYEQYF | TRBD2 | TRBJ2-7 | TRBV30 | .
TGTGCCAGCAGTGAATTAGGGGCGGGAGGCGATACGCAGTATTTT | CASSELGAGGDTQYF | TRBD2 | TRBJ2-3 | TRBV6-1 | .
TGTGCCAGCAGTCCTCCGGGACAGGGGGCCTCCGGGGAGCTGTTTTTT | CASSPPGQGASGELFF | TRBD1 | TRBJ2-2 | TRBV28 | .
TGTGCCAGCAGCTTAGTGGGACAGGCCGGGGAGCTGTTTTTT | CASSLVGQAGELFF | TRBD1 | TRBJ2-2 | TRBV7-9 | .
TGTGCCAGCAGTTTGCTAAACTCTAATTCACCCCTCCACTTT | CASSLLNSNSPLHF | . | TRBJ1-6 | TRBV28 | few
TGTGCCAGCAGTTCGACAGGGCGGACGCATGGCTACACCTTC | CASSSTGRTHGYTF | TRBD1 | TRBJ1-2 | TRBV28 | .
TGTGCCTGGAGCATAGCGGGGCAAGAGACCCAGTACTTC | CAWSIAGQETQYF | TRBD2 | TRBJ2-5 | TRBV30 | .
TGTGCCAGCTACAGCCCCTACGAGCAGTACTTC | CASYSPYEQYF | . | TRBJ2-7 | TRBV28 | .
TGTGCCAGCAGGCACCTAGCGGGGGAAGAGACCCAGTACTTC | CASRHLAGEETQYF | TRBD2 | TRBJ2-5 | TRBV6-6 | .
TGTGCCAGCAGCTTAGAGCGGGGCGTCTTCTACGAGCAGTACTTC | CASSLERGVFYEQYF | . | TRBJ2-7 | TRBV11-2 | once
TGTGCCAGCAGCCTTAGCGGGGCCTCCTACAATGAGCAGTTCTTC | CASSLSGASYNEQFF | TRBD2 | TRBJ2-1 | TRBV7-3 | .
TGTGCCAGCAGAAAGACTAGCGGGAGAGCCAATGAGCAGTTCTTC | CASRKTSGRANEQFF | TRBD2 | TRBJ2-1 | TRBV11-1 | .
TGTGCCAGCAGTTTGAGGACTAGCGGGGGGACCGGGGAGCTGTTTTTT | CASSLRTSGGTGELFF | TRBD2 | TRBJ2-2 | TRBV6-2/TRBV6-3 | .
TGTGCCAGCACCCCACTTGAAAGCGGGAGTAAAGAGACCCAGTACTTC | CASTPLESGSKETQYF | TRBD2 | TRBJ2-5 | TRBV28 | .
TGTGCCAGCAGCTTGGGGGTCGGGACAGACAATCAGCCCCAGCATTTT | CASSLGVGTDNQPQHF | TRBD1 | TRBJ1-5 | TRBV7-2 | .
TGTGCCATCAGTGAAGGAGGGGGCCGACATCAAGAGACCCAGTACTTC | CAISEGGGRHQETQYF | . | TRBJ2-5 | TRBV10-3 | few
TGCAGTGCTAGTAGGGCAAGGGGAATGAACACTGAAGCTTTCTTT | CSASRARGMNTEAFF | . | TRBJ1-1 | TRBV20-1 | .
TGTGCCAGCAGTTTGGGCGGGAGGCTCTACAATGAGCAGTTCTTC | CASSLGGRLYNEQFF | TRBD2 | TRBJ2-1 | TRBV28 | .
TGTGCCAGCAGCTTACCGAAGGGAGGCGCAGATACGCAGTATTTT | CASSLPKGGADTQYF | . | TRBJ2-3 | TRBV7-9 | .